A selection of T cell receptor beta chains follows, all from one sample in a study of cytomegalovirus exposure and HLA in healthy donors. Sequencing was performed with immunoSEQ multiplex PCR; in TCRdb, only in-frame clones are kept and a portion is missing. The repertoire holds roughly 280,000 clones, with under 80% as singletons. Sequencing was performed on PBMCs. These receptor sequences come from a female donor in good health and CMV-seronegative. CDR3s include the opening cysteine and the closing phenylalanine or tryptophan. A D gene is named only where the DNA matches it firmly. Some rows mark clone size as missing; the rest say once, few, many or name a class of expanded clone.

TRBV28	NA	NA	TRBJ1-1	TGTGCCAGCAGTTCCACGGTCTCTGAAGCTTTCTTT	CASSSTVSEAFF
TRBV6-1	NA	NA	TRBJ1-5	TGTGCCAGCACCAGGGTGGGGCAGCCCCAGCATTTT	CASTRVGQPQHF
TRBV7-2	NA	NA	TRBJ1-2	TGTGCCAGCAGCGCGGGCGGCTATGGCTACACCTTC	CASSAGGYGYTF
TRBV7-9	TRBD1	NA	TRBJ2-7	TGTTCCAGCAGTTCCTCGGACAGGTTCTCCTACGAGCAGTACTTC	CSSSSSDRFSYEQYF
TRBV6-1	TRBD1	few	TRBJ1-1	TGTGCCAGCAGTGAACCGACAGGGGAGGACACTGAAGCTTTCTTT	CASSEPTGEDTEAFF
TRBV19	TRBD2	few	TRBJ2-1	TGTGCCAGTAGTTACGGTCTAGCGGGAGTCATCAACAATGAGCAGTTCTTC	CASSYGLAGVINNEQFF
TRBV7-9	TRBD1	NA	TRBJ1-1	TGTGCCAGCAGATCCCGGGACAGGGGGCTGAACACTGAAGCTTTCTTT	CASRSRDRGLNTEAFF
TRBV15	NA	NA	TRBJ2-7	TGTGCCACCAGCAGAGATCCCGGAGCATCATTCAACGAGCAGTACTTC	CATSRDPGASFNEQYF
TRBV2	NA	NA	TRBJ2-1	TGTGCCAGCCGGGGTTCCTACAATGAGCAGTTCTTC	CASRGSYNEQFF
TRBV14	TRBD2	NA	TRBJ2-3	TGTGCCAGCAGCCAGCTCGAACCGGGACTAGCGTTCGATACGCAGTATTTT	CASSQLEPGLAFDTQYF
TRBV29-1	NA	NA	TRBJ2-7	TGCAGCGTTAAGGGCTCTGAGTCTAGCCGTTACGAGCAGTACTTC	CSVKGSESSRYEQYF
TRBV9	TRBD2	few	TRBJ2-2	TGTGCCAGCAGCGGAAATGGGGGACTATCTAACACCGGGGAGCTGTTTTTT	CASSGNGGLSNTGELFF
TRBV9	TRBD2	NA	TRBJ2-1	TGTGCCAGCAGTGAAACTAGCGATGAGCAGTTCTTC	CASSETSDEQFF
TRBV6-1	TRBD2	NA	TRBJ2-5	TGTGCCACCGACCGACTAGCGGGAGGGGCAGAGACCCAGTACTTC	CATDRLAGGAETQYF
TRBV5-3	TRBD1	few	TRBJ1-4	TGTGCCAGAAGCCGTCCCGGGACAGAGACCGCTAATGAAAAACTGTTTTTT	CARSRPGTETANEKLFF
TRBV6-6	TRBD1	NA	TRBJ1-2	TGTGCCACCGGTGGACAGGGGGCCTCTGGCTACACCTTC	CATGGQGASGYTF
TRBV14	NA	NA	TRBJ2-7	TGTGCCAGCAGCCATAGGGGCAGCGCCTACGAGCAGTACTTC	CASSHRGSAYEQYF
TRBV11-2	NA	NA	TRBJ2-3	TGTGCCAGCAGCTTGAACAGGGGCACAGATACGCAGTATTTT	CASSLNRGTDTQYF
TRBV19	NA	NA	TRBJ1-2	TGTGCCAGTAGTTCGACCCCCGTAGAGGGCGGCTACACCTTC	CASSSTPVEGGYTF
TRBV5-6	TRBD1	once	TRBJ2-2	TGTGCCAGCAGCTTAACAGGGGGCCGCGGGGAGCTGTTTTTT	CASSLTGGRGELFF
TRBV29-1	NA	NA	TRBJ1-1	TGCAGCGTTGAACGCGGGTTAAACGCTGAAGCTTTCTTT	CSVERGLNAEAFF
TRBV6-1	TRBD1	NA	TRBJ2-7	TGTGCCAGCAACAGGGGTCCCGATCTATACGAGCAGTACTTC	CASNRGPDLYEQYF
TRBV6-1	TRBD1	few	TRBJ1-1	TGTGCCAGCCTCCCCGGGACAGGGAAGGCTGAAGCTTTCTTT	CASLPGTGKAEAFF
TRBV11-3	NA	NA	TRBJ2-5	TGTGCCAGCAGCGTCTCAGAGACCCAGTACTTC	CASSVSETQYF
TRBV29-1	NA	once	TRBJ2-2	TGCAGCGTTGAGAGCACTCGGGTAACCGGGGAGCTGTTTTTT	CSVESTRVTGELFF
TRBV5-4	NA	NA	TRBJ1-2	TGTGCCAGCAGCTTGGTCCGAGGGATTGAGAATGGCTACACCTTC	CASSLVRGIENGYTF
TRBV18	TRBD1	few	TRBJ1-2	TGTGCCAGCCAAGGGGGACAGGGTTATGGCTACACCTTC	CASQGGQGYGYTF
TRBV6-6	NA	NA	TRBJ1-3	TGTGCCAGCAGGCAGGGCGGAGGAAACACCATATATTTT	CASRQGGGNTIYF
TRBV21-1	NA	NA	TRBJ2-5	TGTGCCAGCCCAAGGAGGGTCCCCCCCGGGACAGGGCAAGAGACCCAGTACTTC	CASPRRVPPGTGQETQYF
TRBV27	TRBD1	few	TRBJ2-2	TGTGCCAGCAGGATGACAGGGGTCACCGGGGAGCTGTTTTTT	CASRMTGVTGELFF
TRBV11-3	TRBD1	NA	TRBJ1-3	TGTGCCAGCAGCTCATATACAGGGGGCGAAAGTGGAAACACCATATATTTT	CASSSYTGGESGNTIYF
TRBV19	TRBD1	few	TRBJ2-7	TGTGCCAGTAGTTATTCAACAGGGGGCTACGAGCAGTACTTC	CASSYSTGGYEQYF
TRBV19	TRBD2	NA	TRBJ2-7	TGTGCCAGTAGTAGAGATCTAACTAGCGGGAGTACGTACGAGCAGTACTTC	CASSRDLTSGSTYEQYF
TRBV2	NA	few	TRBJ1-1	TGTGCCAGCAGTGTGGCAGGGGCATTAGAAGCTTTCTTT	CASSVAGALEAFF
TRBV29-1	NA	once	TRBJ2-1	TGCAGCGTTGATTTGGGGTCGGGGAATGAGCAGTTCTTC	CSVDLGSGNEQFF
TRBV14	NA	NA	TRBJ1-1	TGTGCCAGCAGCCAAGATGCAGGGAGGCGGATGAACACTGAAGCTTTCTTT	CASSQDAGRRMNTEAFF
TRBV6-5	NA	NA	TRBJ1-2	TGTGCCAGCAGTTACTCCCGGGACACAGTCCGTGGTGGCTACACCTTC	CASSYSRDTVRGGYTF
TRBV28	NA	NA	TRBJ1-3	TGTGCCACCGGGAGCTCTGGAAACACCATATATTTT	CATGSSGNTIYF
TRBV4-1	NA	NA	TRBJ2-3	TGCGCCAGCAGCCAAGAGTCTCTCGGCCTAGCTGCTGCAGATACGCAGTATTTT	CASSQESLGLAAADTQYF
TRBV12-5	NA	NA	TRBJ2-7	TGTGCTAGTGGTTTGTCAGCCCTGGGCGGGGCCAGACGGGACTACGAGCAGTACTTC	CASGLSALGGARRDYEQYF
TRBV5-1	TRBD1	NA	TRBJ2-2	TGCGCCAGCAGCGATAGGACAGGGAGGAACACCGGGGAGCTGTCTTTT	CASSDRTGRNTGELSF
TRBV15	TRBD2	few	TRBJ2-7	TGTGCCACCAGCAGAGTACTTCTAGCGGGAGGTTACGAGCAGTACTTC	CATSRVLLAGGYEQYF
TRBV6-1	NA	NA	TRBJ1-5	TGTGCCAGCAGGAACCTATTATTAAGCAATCAGCCCCAGCATTTT	CASRNLLLSNQPQHF
TRBV19	TRBD2	NA	TRBJ2-1	TGTGCCAGTGCCAAAAGACTAGCGGGGAACAATGAGCAGTTCTTC	CASAKRLAGNNEQFF
TRBV27	NA	NA	TRBJ2-1	TGTGCCAGCAGTCCACTCCAGGGACATTTTACCCACAATGAGCAGTTCTTC	CASSPLQGHFTHNEQFF
TRBV18	NA	NA	TRBJ1-1	TGTGCCAGCTCACCATGGCAGAACACTGAAGCTTTCTTT	CASSPWQNTEAFF
TRBV7-2	NA	NA	TRBJ2-7	TGTGCCAGCAGCCATCGCTCGGCGGGCTCCTACGAGCAGTACTTC	CASSHRSAGSYEQYF
TRBV15	TRBD2	NA	TRBJ2-7	TGTGCCACCAGCAGACCTAGCGGGAGCTACGAGCAGTACTTC	CATSRPSGSYEQYF
TRBV19	NA	NA	TRBJ1-5	TGTGCCAGTAACCCCAGCAGGGGTCAGGAGCCCCAGCATTTT	CASNPSRGQEPQHF
TRBV10-3	NA	NA	TRBJ2-7	TGTGCCATCGGGACTCCTCCCTACGAGCAGTACTTC	CAIGTPPYEQYF
TRBV28	TRBD2	NA	TRBJ2-1	TGTGCCAGCGGGAGGGATGAGCAGTTCTTC	CASGRDEQFF
TRBV2	NA	NA	TRBJ1-1	TGTGCCAGCAGTGTAACGACAGGGAACACTGAAGCTTTCTTT	CASSVTTGNTEAFF
TRBV28	TRBD1	NA	TRBJ1-5	TGTGCCAGCAGTTTTCAGGGACAGGGGCCCAATCAGCCCCAGCATTTT	CASSFQGQGPNQPQHF
TRBV2	TRBD2	NA	TRBJ2-1	TGTGCCAGCAGTGGGGCGGGGGGTCGGTTCTTC	CASSGAGGRFF
TRBV7-2	TRBD2	few	TRBJ2-1	TGTGCCAGCAGCCCATTTCGGGGCGGGAGGTGGAATGAGCAGTTCTTC	CASSPFRGGRWNEQFF